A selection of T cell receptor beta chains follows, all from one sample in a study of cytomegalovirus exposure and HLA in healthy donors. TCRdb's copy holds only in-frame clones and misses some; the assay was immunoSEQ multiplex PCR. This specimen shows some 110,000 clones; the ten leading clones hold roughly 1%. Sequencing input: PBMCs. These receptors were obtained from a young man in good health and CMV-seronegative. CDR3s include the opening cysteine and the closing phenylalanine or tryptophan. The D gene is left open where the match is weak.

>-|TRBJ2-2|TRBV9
TGTGCCAGCACCGTGGGTGTGGCTAGCAGAATCCACACCGGGGAGCTGTTTTTT
CASTVGVASRIHTGELFF
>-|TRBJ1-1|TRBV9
TGTGCCAGCAGCGGTCCGTCGAGGACTGAAGCTTTCTTT
CASSGPSRTEAFF
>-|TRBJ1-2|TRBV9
TGTGCCAGCAGCGCGCACACGTCGCGGGGAGACGGGGCTAACTATGGCTACACCTTC
CASSAHTSRGDGANYGYTF
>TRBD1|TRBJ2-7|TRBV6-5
TGTGCCAGCAGTCTCGACAGGGGGCACCGAGAGCAGTACTTC
CASSLDRGHREQYF
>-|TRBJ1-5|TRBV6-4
TGTGCCAGCCCACTGAACTGCCAGTTGAGGTGTACGCCCCAGCATTTT
CASPLNCQLRCTPQHF
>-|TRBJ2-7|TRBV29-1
TGCAGCGTTGAAGAGGTCTACGAGCAGTACTTC
CSVEEVYEQYF
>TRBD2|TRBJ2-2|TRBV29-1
TGCAGCGCTGGAAACGCCCGAGCGGGAGGAGGCCACACCGGGGAGCTGTTTTTT
CSAGNARAGGGHTGELFF
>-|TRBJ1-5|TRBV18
TGTGCCAGCTCACCAGGCTTGGTACCAGGGAATAATCAGCCCCAGCATTTT
CASSPGLVPGNNQPQHF
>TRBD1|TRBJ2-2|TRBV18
TGTGCCAGCTCACCGACAGGGGCCGGGGAGCTGTTTTTT
CASSPTGAGELFF
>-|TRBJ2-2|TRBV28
TGTGCCAGCAAGGGGAAACCGAACACCGGGGAGCTGTTTTTT
CASKGKPNTGELFF
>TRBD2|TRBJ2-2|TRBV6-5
TGTGCCAGCAGAGCCGGGACTAGCGAGACCGGGGAGCTGTTTTTT
CASRAGTSETGELFF
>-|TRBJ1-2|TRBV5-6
TGTGCCAGCAGCCAAAATTTTAAAAACTTCTACACCTTC
CASSQNFKNFYTF
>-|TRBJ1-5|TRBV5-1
TGCGCCAGCAGCTTGCTCGCAGGGGACGGTCAGCCCCAGCATTTT
CASSLLAGDGQPQHF
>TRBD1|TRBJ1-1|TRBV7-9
TGTGCCAGCAGCTTAGGAGGGGACAGGGCGGGTGAAGCTTTCTTT
CASSLGGDRAGEAFF
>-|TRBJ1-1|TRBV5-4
TGTGCCAGCAGCTTGGGAGGGAGGAACACTGAAGCTTTCTTT
CASSLGGRNTEAFF
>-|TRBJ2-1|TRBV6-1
TGTGCCAGCAGTGCACGGGTCCGGCTGCTCTACAATGAGCAGTTCTTC
CASSARVRLLYNEQFF
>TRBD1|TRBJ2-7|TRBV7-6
TGTGCCAGCAGCTTAGCGGCTAGGACAGGGAAAATCGAGCAGTACTTC
CASSLAARTGKIEQYF
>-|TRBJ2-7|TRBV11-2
TGTGCCAGCAGCCCCCGTGGAGGAGGCGGGACCTACGAGCAGTACTTC
CASSPRGGGGTYEQYF
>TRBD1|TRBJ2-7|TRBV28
TGTGCCAGCAGTAACTCCGGGACAGCTCGCTACGAGCAGTACTTC
CASSNSGTARYEQYF
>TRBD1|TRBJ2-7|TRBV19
TGTGCCAGTAGTATGTCGCCCCTCGGGACAGACCTCACCTACGAGCAGTACTTC
CASSMSPLGTDLTYEQYF
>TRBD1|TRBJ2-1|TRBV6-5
TGTGCCAGCAGTTACTCCCCAGGGGGCTCCTACAATGAGCAGTTCTTC
CASSYSPGGSYNEQFF
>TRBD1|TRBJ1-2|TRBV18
TGTGCCAGCTCACCACCGGGACAGGGGAACTATGGCTACACCTTC
CASSPPGQGNYGYTF
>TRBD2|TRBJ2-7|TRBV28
TGTGCCAGCAGAATCGAGCGGGGGCTCTCCTACGAGCAGTACTTC
CASRIERGLSYEQYF
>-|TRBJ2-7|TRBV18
TGTGCCAGCTCACCACTAGGCGGATTCTCCTACGAGCAGTACTTC
CASSPLGGFSYEQYF
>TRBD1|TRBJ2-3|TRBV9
TGTGCCAGCAGCGCCCAGACAGGGTGGGCAGATACGCAGTATTTT
CASSAQTGWADTQYF
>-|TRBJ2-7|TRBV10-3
TGTGCCATCAGTGAGTGGGGGGGCCGATCCTTCTACGAGCAGTACTTC
CAISEWGGRSFYEQYF
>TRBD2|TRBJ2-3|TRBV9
TGTGCCAGCAGCGTAGGGGGTAGCGGGAGTAATGTGGCAGATACGCAGTATTTT
CASSVGGSGSNVADTQYF
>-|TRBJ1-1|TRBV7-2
TGTGCCAGCAGCTTAGGGACTCGCACTGAAGCTTTCTTT
CASSLGTRTEAFF
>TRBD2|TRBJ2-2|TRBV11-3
TGTGCCAGCAGCCTCTCTCTAGCGGATGACACCGGGGAGCTGTTTTTT
CASSLSLADDTGELFF
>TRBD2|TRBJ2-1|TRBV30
TGTGCCTGGACAGGGAGGGATGAGCAGTTCTTC
CAWTGRDEQFF
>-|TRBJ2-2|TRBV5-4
TGTGCCAGCAGCAGAGAACAGGGGAACACCGGGGAGCTGTTTTTT
CASSREQGNTGELFF